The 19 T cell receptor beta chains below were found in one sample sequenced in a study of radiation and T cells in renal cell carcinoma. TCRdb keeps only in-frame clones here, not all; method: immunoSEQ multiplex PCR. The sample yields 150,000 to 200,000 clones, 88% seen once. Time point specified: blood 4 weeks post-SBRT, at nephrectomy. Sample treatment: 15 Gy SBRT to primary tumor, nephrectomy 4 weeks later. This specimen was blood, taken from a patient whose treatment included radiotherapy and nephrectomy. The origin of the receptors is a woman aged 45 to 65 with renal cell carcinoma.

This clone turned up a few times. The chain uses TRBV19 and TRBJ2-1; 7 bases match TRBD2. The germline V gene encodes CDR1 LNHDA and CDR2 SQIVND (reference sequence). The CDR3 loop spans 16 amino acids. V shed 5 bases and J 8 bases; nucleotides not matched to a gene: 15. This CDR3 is CASSPRGDPRADEQFF. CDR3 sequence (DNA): TGTGCCAGTAGTCCCCGGGGGGACCCCCGAGCCGATGAGCAGTTCTTC.

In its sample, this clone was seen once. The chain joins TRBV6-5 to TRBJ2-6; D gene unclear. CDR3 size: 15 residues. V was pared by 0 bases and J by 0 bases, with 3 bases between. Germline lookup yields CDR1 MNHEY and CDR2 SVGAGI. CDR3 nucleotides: TGTGCCAGCAGTTACTCAATCTCTGGGGCCAACGTCCTGACTTTC. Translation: CASSYSISGANVLTF.

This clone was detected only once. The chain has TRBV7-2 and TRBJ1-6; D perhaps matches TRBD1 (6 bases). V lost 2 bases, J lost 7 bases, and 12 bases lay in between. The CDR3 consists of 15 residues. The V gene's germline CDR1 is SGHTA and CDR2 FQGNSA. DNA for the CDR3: TGTGCCAGCAGCTTATCACCAGGGGAGAATTCACCCCTCCACTTT. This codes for CASSLSPGENSPLHF.

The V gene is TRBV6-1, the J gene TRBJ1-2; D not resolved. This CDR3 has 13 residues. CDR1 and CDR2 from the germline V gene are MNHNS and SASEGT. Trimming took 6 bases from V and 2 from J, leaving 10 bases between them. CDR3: CASRDDLNYGYTF. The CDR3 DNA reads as TGTGCCAGCAGAGACGATCTAAACTATGGCTACACCTTC.

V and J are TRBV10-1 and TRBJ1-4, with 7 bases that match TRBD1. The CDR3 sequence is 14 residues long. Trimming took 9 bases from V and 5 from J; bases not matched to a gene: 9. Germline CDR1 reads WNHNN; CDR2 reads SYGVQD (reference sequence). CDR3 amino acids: CASNDRDSNEKLFF. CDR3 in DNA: TGCGCCAGTAACGACCGGGACAGCAATGAAAAACTGTTTTTT.

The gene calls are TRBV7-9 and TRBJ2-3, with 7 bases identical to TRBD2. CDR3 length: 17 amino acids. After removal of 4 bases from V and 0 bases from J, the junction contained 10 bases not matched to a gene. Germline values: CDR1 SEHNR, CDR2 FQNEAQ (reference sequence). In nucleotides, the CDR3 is TGTGCCAGCAGCTGGGTCGGGGGGACTGATAGCACAGATACGCAGTATTTT. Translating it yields CASSWVGGTDSTDTQYF.

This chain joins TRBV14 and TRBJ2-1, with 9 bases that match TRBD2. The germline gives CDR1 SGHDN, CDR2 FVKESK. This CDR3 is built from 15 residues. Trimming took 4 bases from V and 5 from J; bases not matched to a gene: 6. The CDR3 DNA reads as TGTGCCAGCAGCCCAAAAGCGGGGGGAAACAATGAGCAGTTCTTC. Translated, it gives CASSPKAGGNNEQFF.

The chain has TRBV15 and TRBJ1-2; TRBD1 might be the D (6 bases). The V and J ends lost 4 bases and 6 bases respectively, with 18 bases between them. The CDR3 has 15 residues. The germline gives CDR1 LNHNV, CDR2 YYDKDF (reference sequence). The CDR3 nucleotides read TGTGCCACCAGCACCCCCGACGGGGGGCGGAATGGCTACACCTTC. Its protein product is CATSTPDGGRNGYTF.

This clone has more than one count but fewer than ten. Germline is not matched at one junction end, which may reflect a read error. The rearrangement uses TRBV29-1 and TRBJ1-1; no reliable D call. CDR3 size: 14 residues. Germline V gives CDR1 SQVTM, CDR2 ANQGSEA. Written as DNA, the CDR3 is TGCAGCGTCGAAGAAAACGGGTTGGGCACTGAAGCTTTCTTT. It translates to CSVEENGLGTEAFF.

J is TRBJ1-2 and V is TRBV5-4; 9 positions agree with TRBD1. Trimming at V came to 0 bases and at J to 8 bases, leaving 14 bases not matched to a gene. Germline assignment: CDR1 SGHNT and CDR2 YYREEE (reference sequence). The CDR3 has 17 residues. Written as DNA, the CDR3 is TGTGCCAGCAGCTTGGAGGGACAGGGTATTTCGGCCGACGGCTACACCTTC. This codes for CASSLEGQGISADGYTF. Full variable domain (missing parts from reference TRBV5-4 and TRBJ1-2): ETGVTQSPTHLIKTRGQQVTLRCSSQSGHNTVSWYQQALGQGPQFIFQYYREEENGRGNFPPRFSGLQFPNYSSELNVNALELDDSALYLCASSLEGQGISADGYTFGSGTRLTVV.

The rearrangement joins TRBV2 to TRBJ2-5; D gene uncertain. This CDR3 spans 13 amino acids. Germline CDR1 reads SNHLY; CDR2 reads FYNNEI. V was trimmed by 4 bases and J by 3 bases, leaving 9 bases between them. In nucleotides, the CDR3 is TGTGCCAGCAGTGGAGACTTGAAAGAGACCCAGTACTTC. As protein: CASSGDLKETQYF.

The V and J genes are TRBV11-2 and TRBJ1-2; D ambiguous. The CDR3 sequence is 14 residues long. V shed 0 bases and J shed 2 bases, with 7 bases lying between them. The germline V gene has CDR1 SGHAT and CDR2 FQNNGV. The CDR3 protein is CASSLDLRNYGYTF. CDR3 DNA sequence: TGTGCCAGCAGCTTAGATCTGCGGAACTATGGCTACACCTTC.

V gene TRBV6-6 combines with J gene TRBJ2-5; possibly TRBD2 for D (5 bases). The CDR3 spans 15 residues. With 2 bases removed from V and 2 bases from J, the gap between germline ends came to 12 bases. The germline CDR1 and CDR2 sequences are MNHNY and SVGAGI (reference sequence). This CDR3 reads CASSYGRLIQETQYF. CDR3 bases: TGTGCCAGCAGTTACGGGAGACTCATTCAAGAGACCCAGTACTTC.

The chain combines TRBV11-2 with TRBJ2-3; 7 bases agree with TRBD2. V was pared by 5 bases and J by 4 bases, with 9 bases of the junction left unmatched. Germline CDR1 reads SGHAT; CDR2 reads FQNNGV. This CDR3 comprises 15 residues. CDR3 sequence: CASSRRGGQADTQYF. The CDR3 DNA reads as TGTGCCAGCAGCCGGCGGGGAGGGCAGGCAGATACGCAGTATTTT.

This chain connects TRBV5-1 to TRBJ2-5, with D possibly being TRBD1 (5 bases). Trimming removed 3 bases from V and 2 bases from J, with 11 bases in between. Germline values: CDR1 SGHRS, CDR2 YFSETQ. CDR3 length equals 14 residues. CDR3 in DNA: TGCGCCAGCAGCTCACAGGCCATTCAAGAGACCCAGTACTTC. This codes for CASSSQAIQETQYF.

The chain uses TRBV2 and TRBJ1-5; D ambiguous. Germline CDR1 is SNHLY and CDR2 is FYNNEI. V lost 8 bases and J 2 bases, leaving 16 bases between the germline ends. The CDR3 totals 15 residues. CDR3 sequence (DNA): TGTGCCAGCCGGGTTGTAGCGGGAGGCAATCAGCCCCAGCATTTT. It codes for CASRVVAGGNQPQHF.

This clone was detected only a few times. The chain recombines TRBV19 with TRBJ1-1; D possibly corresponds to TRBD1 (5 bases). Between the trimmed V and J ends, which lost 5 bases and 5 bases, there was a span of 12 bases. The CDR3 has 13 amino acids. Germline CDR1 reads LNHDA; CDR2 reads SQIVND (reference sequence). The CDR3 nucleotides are TGTGCCAGTAGTTATCAGGGAGGTACTGAAGCTTTCTTT. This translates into CASSYQGGTEAFF.

The chain's CDR3 is CASSRRGGGGYEQYF. The CDR3 DNA reads TGCGCCAGCAGCCGCCGTGGGGGGGGCGGGTACGAGCAGTACTTC. The chain combines TRBV4-3 with TRBJ2-7, with D maybe TRBD2 (7 bases). V was clipped by 4 bases and J by 4 bases, with 17 bases between them. This CDR3 region has 15 residues. In germline, CDR1 is LGHNA, CDR2 YSLEER.

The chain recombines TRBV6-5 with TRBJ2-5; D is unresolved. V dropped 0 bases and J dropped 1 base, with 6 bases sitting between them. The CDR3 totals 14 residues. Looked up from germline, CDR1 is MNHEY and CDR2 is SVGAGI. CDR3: CASSYSTAQETQYF. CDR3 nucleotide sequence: TGTGCCAGCAGTTACTCTACAGCCCAAGAGACCCAGTACTTC.